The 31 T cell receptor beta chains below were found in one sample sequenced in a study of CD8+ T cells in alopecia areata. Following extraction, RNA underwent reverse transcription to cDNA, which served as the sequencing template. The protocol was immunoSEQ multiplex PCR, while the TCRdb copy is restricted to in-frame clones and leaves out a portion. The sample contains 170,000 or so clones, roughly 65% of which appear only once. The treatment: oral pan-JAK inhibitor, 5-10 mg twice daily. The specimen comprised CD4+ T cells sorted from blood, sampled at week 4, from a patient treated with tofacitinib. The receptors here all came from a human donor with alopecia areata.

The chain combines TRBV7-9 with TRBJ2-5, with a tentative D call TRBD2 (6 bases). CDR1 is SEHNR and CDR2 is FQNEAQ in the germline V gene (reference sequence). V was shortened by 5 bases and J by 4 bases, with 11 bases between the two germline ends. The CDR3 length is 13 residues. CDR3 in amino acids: CASSPSGGETQYF. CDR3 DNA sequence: TGTGCCAGCAGCCCTTCCGGGGGAGAGACCCAGTACTTC. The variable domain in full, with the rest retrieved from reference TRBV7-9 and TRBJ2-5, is DTGVSQNPRHKITKRGQNVTFRCDPISEHNRLYWYRQTLGQGPEFLTYFQNEAQLEKSRLLSDRFSAERPKGSFSTLEIQRTEQGDSAMYLCASSPSGGETQYFGPGTRLLVL.

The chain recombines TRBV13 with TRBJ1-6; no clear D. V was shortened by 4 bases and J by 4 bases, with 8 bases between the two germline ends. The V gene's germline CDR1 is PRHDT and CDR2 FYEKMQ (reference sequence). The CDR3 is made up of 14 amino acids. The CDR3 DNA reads TGTGCCAGCAGCTCTGGACGGTATAATTCACCCCTCCACTTT. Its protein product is CASSSGRYNSPLHF.

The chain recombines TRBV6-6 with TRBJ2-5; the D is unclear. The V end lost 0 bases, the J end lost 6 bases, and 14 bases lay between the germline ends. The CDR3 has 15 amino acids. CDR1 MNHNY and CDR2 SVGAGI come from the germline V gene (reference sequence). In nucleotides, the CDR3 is TGTGCCAGCAGTTACTCGGCCCTAGAAGGGAAGACCCAGTACTTC. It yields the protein CASSYSALEGKTQYF.

CDR3 sequence: CASSQELLSRMNTEAFF. The CDR3 DNA follows: TGCGCCAGCAGCCAAGAACTTCTAAGTCGTATGAACACTGAAGCTTTCTTT. The chain uses TRBV4-1 and TRBJ1-1; D is ambiguous. V was cut by 0 bases and J by 0 bases, with 14 bases left in between. Looked up from germline, CDR1 is MGHRA and CDR2 is YSYEKL. The CDR3 covers 17 residues.

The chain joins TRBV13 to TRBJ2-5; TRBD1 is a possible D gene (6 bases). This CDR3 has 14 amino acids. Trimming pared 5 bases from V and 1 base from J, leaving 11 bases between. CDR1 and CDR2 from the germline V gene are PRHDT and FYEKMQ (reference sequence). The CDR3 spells CASSPQGPQETQYF. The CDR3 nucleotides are TGTGCCAGCAGCCCACAGGGTCCCCAAGAGACCCAGTACTTC.

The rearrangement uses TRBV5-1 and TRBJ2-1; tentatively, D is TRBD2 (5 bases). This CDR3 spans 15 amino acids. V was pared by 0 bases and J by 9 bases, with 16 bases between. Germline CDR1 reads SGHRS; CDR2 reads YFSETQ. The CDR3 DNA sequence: TGCGCCAGCAGCTTGGTCGCTAGCAACGCGGCTGAGCAGTTCTTC. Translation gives CASSLVASNAAEQFF.

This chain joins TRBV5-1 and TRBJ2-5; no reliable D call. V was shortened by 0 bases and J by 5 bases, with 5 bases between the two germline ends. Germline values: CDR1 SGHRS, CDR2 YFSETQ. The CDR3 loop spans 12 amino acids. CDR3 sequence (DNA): TGCGCCAGCAGCTTGGGATGGGAGACCCAGTACTTC. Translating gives CASSLGWETQYF.

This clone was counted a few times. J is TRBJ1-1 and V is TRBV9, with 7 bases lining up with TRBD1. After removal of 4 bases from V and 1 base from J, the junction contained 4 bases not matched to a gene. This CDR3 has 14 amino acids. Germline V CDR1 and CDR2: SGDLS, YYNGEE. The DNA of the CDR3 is TGTGCCAGCAGCTCGGGACAGCCGAACACTGAAGCTTTCTTT. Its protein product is CASSSGQPNTEAFF.

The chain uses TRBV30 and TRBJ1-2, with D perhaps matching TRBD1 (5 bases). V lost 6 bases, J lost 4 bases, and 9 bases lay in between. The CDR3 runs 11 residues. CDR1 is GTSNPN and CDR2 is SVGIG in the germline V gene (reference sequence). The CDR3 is CACRGLYGYTF. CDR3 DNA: TGTGCCTGCCGGGGCCTCTATGGCTACACCTTC.

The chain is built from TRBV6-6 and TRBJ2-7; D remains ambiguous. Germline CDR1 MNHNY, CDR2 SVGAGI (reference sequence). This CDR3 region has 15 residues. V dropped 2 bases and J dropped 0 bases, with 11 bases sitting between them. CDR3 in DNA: TGTGCCAGCAGTTACGGGCAGCTGAGCTCCTACGAGCAGTACTTC. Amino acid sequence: CASSYGQLSSYEQYF.

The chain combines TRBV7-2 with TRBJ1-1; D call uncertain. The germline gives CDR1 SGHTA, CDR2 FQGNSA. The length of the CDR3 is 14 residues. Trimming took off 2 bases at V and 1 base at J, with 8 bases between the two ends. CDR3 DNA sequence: TGTGCCAGCAGCTTATTCAACTCGAACACTGAAGCTTTCTTT. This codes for CASSLFNSNTEAFF.

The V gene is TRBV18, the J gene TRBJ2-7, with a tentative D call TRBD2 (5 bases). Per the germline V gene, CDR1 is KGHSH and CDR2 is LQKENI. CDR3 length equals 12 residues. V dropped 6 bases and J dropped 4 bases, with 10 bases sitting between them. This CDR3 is CASSRGLYEQYF. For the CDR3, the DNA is TGTGCCAGCTCCCGGGGATTGTACGAGCAGTACTTC.

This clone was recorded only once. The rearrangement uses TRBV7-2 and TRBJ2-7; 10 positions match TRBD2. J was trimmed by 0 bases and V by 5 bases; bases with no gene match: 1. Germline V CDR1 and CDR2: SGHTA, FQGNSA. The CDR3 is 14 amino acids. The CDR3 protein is CASSRTSGSYEQYF. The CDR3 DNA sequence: TGTGCCAGCAGCAGGACTAGCGGCTCCTACGAGCAGTACTTC.

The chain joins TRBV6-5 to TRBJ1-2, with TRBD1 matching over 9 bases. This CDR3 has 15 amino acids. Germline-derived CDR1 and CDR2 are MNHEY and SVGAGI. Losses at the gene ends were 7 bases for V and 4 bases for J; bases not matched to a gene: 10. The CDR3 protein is CASIYGTGMGYGYTF. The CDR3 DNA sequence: TGTGCCAGCATCTACGGGACAGGGATGGGCTATGGCTACACCTTC.

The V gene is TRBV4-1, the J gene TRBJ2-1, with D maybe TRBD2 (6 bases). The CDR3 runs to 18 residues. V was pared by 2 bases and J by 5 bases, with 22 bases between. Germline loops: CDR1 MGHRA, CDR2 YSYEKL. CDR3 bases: TGCGCCAGCAGCCAAAGGGTTCGTGCTAGCGAGCCGAACAATGAGCAGTTCTTC. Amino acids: CASSQRVRASEPNNEQFF.

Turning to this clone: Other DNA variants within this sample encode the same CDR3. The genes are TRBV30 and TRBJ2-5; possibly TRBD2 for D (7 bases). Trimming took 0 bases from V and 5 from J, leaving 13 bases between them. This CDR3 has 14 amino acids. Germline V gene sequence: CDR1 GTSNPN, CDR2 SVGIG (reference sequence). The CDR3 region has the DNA TGTGCCTGGAGTGTAGGGGGGGCTGGCGAGACCCAGTACTTC. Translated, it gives CAWSVGGAGETQYF.

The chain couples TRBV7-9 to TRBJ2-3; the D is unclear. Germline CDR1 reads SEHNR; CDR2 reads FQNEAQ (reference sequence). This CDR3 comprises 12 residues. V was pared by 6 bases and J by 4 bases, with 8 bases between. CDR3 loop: CASRYLADTQYF. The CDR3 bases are TGTGCCAGCAGATACCTGGCAGATACGCAGTATTTT.

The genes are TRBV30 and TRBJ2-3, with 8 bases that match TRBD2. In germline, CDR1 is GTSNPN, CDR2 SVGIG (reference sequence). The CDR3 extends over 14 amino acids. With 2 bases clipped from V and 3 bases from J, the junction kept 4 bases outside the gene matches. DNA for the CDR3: TGTGCCTGGAGTAGGTTAGCGGGGACAGATACGCAGTATTTT. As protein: CAWSRLAGTDTQYF.

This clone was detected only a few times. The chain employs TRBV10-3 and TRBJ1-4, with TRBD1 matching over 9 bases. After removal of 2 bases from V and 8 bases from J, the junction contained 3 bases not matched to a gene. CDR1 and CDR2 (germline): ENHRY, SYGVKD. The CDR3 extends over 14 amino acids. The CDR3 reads CAISEGTGQEKLFF. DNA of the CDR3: TGTGCCATCAGTGAGGGGACAGGGCAGGAAAAACTGTTTTTT.

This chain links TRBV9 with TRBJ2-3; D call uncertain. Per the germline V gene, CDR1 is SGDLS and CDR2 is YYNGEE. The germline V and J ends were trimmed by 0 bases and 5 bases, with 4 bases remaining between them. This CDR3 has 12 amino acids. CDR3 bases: TGTGCCAGCAGCGTAGTCCGAGATACGCAGTATTTT. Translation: CASSVVRDTQYF.

In DNA form, the CDR3 reads TGTGCCATCGGGAGGACTAACAATGAGCAGTTCTTC. Its protein product is CAIGRTNNEQFF. V and J are TRBV10-3 and TRBJ2-1, with a weak D call TRBD2 (6 bases). The CDR3 is made up of 12 amino acids. Trimming left V 8 bases short and J 5 bases short, with 10 bases between. CDR1 is ENHRY, CDR2 SYGVKD, per germline.

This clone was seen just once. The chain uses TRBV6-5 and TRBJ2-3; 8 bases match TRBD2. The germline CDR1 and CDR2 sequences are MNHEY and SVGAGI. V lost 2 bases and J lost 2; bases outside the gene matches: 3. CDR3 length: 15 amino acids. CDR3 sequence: CASSYERGLTDTQYF. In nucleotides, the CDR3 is TGTGCCAGCAGTTACGAGCGGGGGCTCACAGATACGCAGTATTTT.

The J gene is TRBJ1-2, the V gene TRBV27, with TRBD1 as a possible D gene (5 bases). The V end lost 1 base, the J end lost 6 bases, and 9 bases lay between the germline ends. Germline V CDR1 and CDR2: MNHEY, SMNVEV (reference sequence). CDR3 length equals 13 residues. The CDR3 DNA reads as TGTGCCAGCAGTTTATGGCAGGGCCATGGCTACACCTTC. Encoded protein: CASSLWQGHGYTF.

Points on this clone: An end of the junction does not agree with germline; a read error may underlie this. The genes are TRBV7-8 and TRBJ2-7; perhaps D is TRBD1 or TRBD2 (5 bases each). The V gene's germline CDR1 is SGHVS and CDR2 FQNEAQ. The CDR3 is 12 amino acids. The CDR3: CASSFHGTAVDF. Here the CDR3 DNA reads TGTGCCAGCAGCTTCCACGGGACCGCCGTGGACTTC. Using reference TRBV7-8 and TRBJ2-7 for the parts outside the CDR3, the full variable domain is GAGVSQSPRYKVAKRGQDVALRCDPISGHVSLFWYQQALGQGPEFLTYFQNEAQLDKSGLPSDRFFAERPEGSVSTLKIQRTQQEDSAVYLCASSFHGTAVDFGPGTRLTVT.

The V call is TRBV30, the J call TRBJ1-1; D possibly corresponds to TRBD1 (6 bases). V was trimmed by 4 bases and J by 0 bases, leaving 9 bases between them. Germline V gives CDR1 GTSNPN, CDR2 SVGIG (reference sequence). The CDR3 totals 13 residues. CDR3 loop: CAWNRVLNTEAFF. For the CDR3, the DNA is TGTGCCTGGAACAGGGTTTTGAACACTGAAGCTTTCTTT.

As DNA, the CDR3 is TGCGCCAGCAGCTTGGGTGTGACAGGAGCCACTGAAGCTTTCTTT. Translated: CASSLGVTGATEAFF. The V call is TRBV5-1, the J call TRBJ1-1; weak D call: TRBD1 (6 bases). Germline V gene sequence: CDR1 SGHRS, CDR2 YFSETQ. The CDR3 sequence is 15 residues long. V gave up 0 bases and J gave up 4 bases, with 13 bases separating them.

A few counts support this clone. CDR3 sequence: CAIRTVTGNGQYNEQFF. Written as DNA, the CDR3 is TGTGCCATCAGGACAGTCACAGGGAACGGGCAATACAATGAGCAGTTCTTC. The gene calls are TRBV10-3 and TRBJ2-1; TRBD1 is a possible D gene (6 bases). V was clipped by 6 bases and J by 4 bases, with 22 bases between them. Germline V gene lookup returns CDR1 ENHRY and CDR2 SYGVKD. The CDR3 runs 17 residues.

CDR3 coding DNA: TGCAGCGAAAGAAGTTCCACAGATACGCAGTATTTT. Translated, it gives CSERSSTDTQYF. The chain is built from TRBV29-1 and TRBJ2-3, with D unclear. The germline CDR1 and CDR2 sequences are SQVTM and ANQGSEA. The germline V and J ends were trimmed by 7 bases and 2 bases, with 10 bases remaining between them. CDR3 size: 12 residues.

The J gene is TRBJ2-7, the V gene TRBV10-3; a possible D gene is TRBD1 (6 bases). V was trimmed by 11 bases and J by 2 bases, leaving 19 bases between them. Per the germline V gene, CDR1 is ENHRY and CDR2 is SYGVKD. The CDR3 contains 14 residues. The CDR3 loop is CAAHAQGRTYEQYF. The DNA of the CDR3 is TGTGCCGCGCACGCACAGGGAAGGACCTACGAGCAGTACTTC.

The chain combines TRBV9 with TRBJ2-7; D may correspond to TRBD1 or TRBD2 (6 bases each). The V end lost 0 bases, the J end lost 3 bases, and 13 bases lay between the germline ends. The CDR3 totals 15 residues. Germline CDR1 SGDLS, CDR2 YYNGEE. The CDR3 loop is CASSVAYGGGYEQYF. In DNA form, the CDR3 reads TGTGCCAGCAGCGTAGCCTACGGGGGCGGCTACGAGCAGTACTTC.

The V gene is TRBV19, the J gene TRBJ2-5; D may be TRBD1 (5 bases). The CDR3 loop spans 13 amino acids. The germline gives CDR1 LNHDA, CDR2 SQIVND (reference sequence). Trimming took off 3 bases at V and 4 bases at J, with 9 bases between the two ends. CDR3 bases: TGTGCCAGTAGTATCAACAGGAGAGAGACCCAGTACTTC. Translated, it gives CASSINRRETQYF.